This T cell receptor (beta chain) appears in the sequencing data of a study of cytomegalovirus exposure and HLA in healthy donors. CDR3 length: 14 amino acids. The germline V and J ends were trimmed by 1 base and 0 bases, with 7 bases remaining between them. Germline-derived CDR1 and CDR2 are LGHNA and YSLEER. Concerning this clone: What it recognizes is unknown.

Primers included in the PCR were 60 Vbeta and 13 Jbeta primers. Assay: immunoSEQ multiplex PCR; the TCRdb copy retains only in-frame clones and omits some. The profile covers over 100,000 clones, with about 80% appearing a single time and around 2% taken by the ten largest. General study findings and limits: Previously analyzed data showed that most TCR beta V segments were productive at a frequency of about 87% or about 30%. The study reported that TCR beta sequences accurately predicted HLA-A and HLA-B alleles in most subjects.

Specimen: PBMCs. This chain links TRBV4-3 with TRBJ2-7, with TRBD1 as a possible D gene (6 bases). The clonotype was recovered from a human donor in good health. In DNA, the CDR3 is TGCGCCAGCAGCCAAGTAGGGGGCTCCTACGAGCAGTACTTC. This gives the protein CASSQVGGSYEQYF.